Detailed here is one T cell receptor (beta chain). These data are taken from a study of blood T cell repertoires in COVID-19. Only in-frame clones appear in the TCRdb table, and some are missing; sequencing was by immunoSEQ multiplex PCR. Altogether 150,000 to 200,000 clones are present, more than 65% being singletons, with the ten largest covering less than 9.5%. Looked up from germline, CDR1 is LGHDT and CDR2 is YNNKEL (reference sequence). CDR3 size: 15 residues. Trimming took off 8 bases at V and 4 bases at J, with 20 bases between the two ends. Sequenced material: PBMCs or T cells enriched from blood (not recorded which). The TCR comes from a man aged 40-49 years who had recovered from COVID-19. This chain connects TRBV3-1 (or the pseudogene TRBV3-2) to TRBJ1-1; D gene ambiguous. The CDR3 is CASAQASQISTEAFF. The CDR3 nucleotides read TGTGCCAGCGCCCAGGCCTCCCAAATTAGCACTGAAGCTTTCTTT.